This T cell receptor (beta chain) was documented in a study of human T cells and chemical hapten exposure. This clonotype was observed a handful of times. What it binds is unknown. V was pared by 0 bases and J by 6 bases, with 2 bases of the junction left unmatched. This CDR3 has 14 residues. Per the germline V gene, CDR1 is SGHNT and CDR2 is YENEEA. Time point: patch test 3, about 24 weeks after DPC sensitization. Sample treatment: therapeutic diphenylcyclopropenone sensitization with weekly scalp DPC. The study's findings and limits: Significantly more large CDR3 similarity clusters arose among expanded TCRs than among controls.

Each CDR3 protein gets one entry after TCRdb re-called the RACE reads with MiXCR. The sample lists 190,000 or so distinct CDR3 sequences; 24% were seen once. This chain uses TRBV11-3 with TRBJ2-1, with 7 bases that match TRBD2. The sequence came from a woman in her thirties or forties with alopecia areata. Some clones in this sample may be carry-over from other donors' samples. The sequences come from whole blood, collected in connection with sensitization to the hapten diphenylcyclopropenone (DPC). In DNA, the CDR3 is TGTGCCAGCAGCTTAGAGGGAGGGCCCAATGAGCAGTTCTTC. Amino acid sequence: CASSLEGGPNEQFF.